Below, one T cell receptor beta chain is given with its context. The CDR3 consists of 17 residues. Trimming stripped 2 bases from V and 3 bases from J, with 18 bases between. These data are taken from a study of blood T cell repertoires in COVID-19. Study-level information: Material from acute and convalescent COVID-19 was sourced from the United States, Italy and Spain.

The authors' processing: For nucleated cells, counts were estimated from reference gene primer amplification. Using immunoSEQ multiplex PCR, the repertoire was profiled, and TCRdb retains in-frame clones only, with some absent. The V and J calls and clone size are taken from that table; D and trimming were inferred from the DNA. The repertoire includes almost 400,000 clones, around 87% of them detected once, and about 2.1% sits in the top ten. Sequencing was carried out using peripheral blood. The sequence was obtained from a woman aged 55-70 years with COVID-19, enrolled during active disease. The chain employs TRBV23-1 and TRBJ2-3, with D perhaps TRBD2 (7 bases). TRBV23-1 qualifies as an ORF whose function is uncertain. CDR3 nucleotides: TGCGCCAGCAGTCAACCGTGGCGGGGGCTTTTAACAGATACGCAGTATTTT. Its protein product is CASSQPWRGLLTDTQYF.